A selection of T cell receptor beta chains follows, all from one sample in a study of blood T cell repertoires in COVID-19. Data came from immunoSEQ multiplex PCR; TCRdb stores just in-frame clones and leaves some out. This repertoire shows about 110,000 clones, under 85% found once; its top ten account for more than 3.5%. Sample: peripheral blood. The receptors here all came from a woman aged 70-85 years with acute or convalescent COVID-19. The CDR3 runs from the conserved cysteine through the conserved F or W. A D gene is named only where the DNA matches it firmly. Size is stated for part of the rows, as once, few or many counts, or as a class when the clone is expanded.

v_call	clone_size	j_call	d_call	cdr3_aa	cdr3_nt
TRBV20-1	.	TRBJ2-5	.	CSASGGTGTQYF	TGCAGTGCTAGTGGGGGAACAGGGACCCAGTACTTC
TRBV5-1	.	TRBJ2-2	TRBD1	CASRTTGGRTGELFF	TGCGCCAGCAGAACGACAGGGGGGCGCACCGGGGAGCTGTTTTTT
TRBV18	.	TRBJ1-4	.	CASSPNRDSTNEKLFF	TGTGCCAGCTCACCAAACAGGGATTCAACTAATGAAAAACTGTTTTTT
TRBV14	.	TRBJ2-7	.	CASSQDGRQGMNEQYF	TGTGCCAGCAGCCAAGACGGCCGGCAGGGTATGAACGAGCAGTACTTC
TRBV18	.	TRBJ1-5	TRBD1	CASSRDRGRDSNQPQHF	TGTGCCAGCTCTCGGGACAGGGGGAGAGATAGCAATCAGCCCCAGCATTTT
TRBV30	.	TRBJ1-5	.	CAWSRERINQPQHF	TGTGCCTGGAGCCGGGAACGTATAAATCAGCCCCAGCATTTT
TRBV6-5	few	TRBJ1-2	TRBD1	CATFRDSLYGYTF	TGTGCCACCTTCCGGGACAGCCTATATGGCTACACCTTC
TRBV5-1	.	TRBJ2-5	.	CASSGQGETQYF	TGCGCCAGCAGCGGGCAGGGTGAGACCCAGTACTTC
TRBV7-6	.	TRBJ2-5	TRBD1	CASSHQGQRPQYF	TGTGCCAGCAGCCATCAGGGACAGAGACCCCAGTACTTC
TRBV19	.	TRBJ1-5	.	CASSIWENSNQPQHF	TGTGCCAGTAGTATTTGGGAGAATAGCAATCAGCCCCAGCATTTT
TRBV28	.	TRBJ2-5	.	CASSFPGSGETQYF	TGTGCCAGCAGTTTTCCGGGGAGCGGGGAGACCCAGTACTTC
TRBV20-1	.	TRBJ1-4	TRBD1	CSASVPQGAGEKLFF	TGCAGTGCTAGTGTCCCACAGGGGGCGGGAGAAAAACTGTTTTTT
TRBV14	.	TRBJ2-1	TRBD2	CASSQLAGGFYNEQFF	TGTGCCAGCAGCCAACTAGCGGGGGGGTTTTACAATGAGCAGTTCTTC
TRBV2	.	TRBJ1-5	.	CASSEKLGPGDNQPQHF	TGTGCCAGCAGTGAGAAGTTGGGTCCGGGGGACAATCAGCCCCAGCATTTT
TRBV7-2	.	TRBJ2-1	TRBD1	CASNKRFGDRGNEQFF	TGTGCCAGCAACAAACGGTTTGGGGACAGGGGCAATGAGCAGTTCTTC
TRBV5-4	.	TRBJ2-5	TRBD2	CASSPGTTLQETQYF	TGTGCCAGCAGCCCCGGGACTACGCTCCAAGAGACCCAGTACTTC
TRBV9	.	TRBJ2-1	.	CASSVGVAYSSYNEQFF	TGTGCCAGCAGCGTAGGAGTAGCGTATAGCTCCTACAATGAGCAGTTCTTC
TRBV6-2/TRBV6-3	.	TRBJ1-6	.	CASSYSGGFNSPLHF	TGTGCCAGCAGTTACTCGGGGGGTTTTAATTCACCCCTCCACTTT
TRBV2	.	TRBJ2-7	.	CASTSGPAYEQYF	TGTGCCAGCACCAGCGGCCCTGCCTACGAGCAGTACTTC
TRBV7-9	once	TRBJ2-2	.	CASSLGVGTGELFF	TGTGCCAGCAGCTTAGGGGTCGGGACCGGGGAGCTGTTTTTT
TRBV7-9	.	TRBJ2-5	.	CASSLFEIQETQYF	TGTGCCAGCAGCCTCTTCGAGATACAGGAGACCCAGTACTTC
TRBV7-8	.	TRBJ2-5	TRBD2	CASSRARLAGYQETQYF	TGTGCCAGCAGCCGAGCTAGACTAGCGGGGTACCAAGAGACCCAGTACTTC
TRBV4-2	few	TRBJ1-2	.	CASSPGGGIYGYTF	TGTGCCAGCAGCCCAGGCGGGGGCATCTATGGCTACACCTTC
TRBV27	.	TRBJ1-5	TRBD1	CASSLNRGQPQHF	TGTGCCAGCAGCCTAAACAGGGGCCAGCCCCAGCATTTT
TRBV6-5	.	TRBJ2-1	TRBD2	CASRPQRGVYNEQFF	TGTGCCAGCAGACCCCAGCGGGGGGTCTATAATGAGCAGTTCTTC
TRBV19	.	TRBJ1-6	TRBD1	CASKSSDRAKNSPLHF	TGTGCCAGTAAATCCTCCGACAGGGCCAAGAATTCACCCCTCCACTTT
TRBV6-6	.	TRBJ2-7	TRBD2	CASRRLAGEERQYF	TGTGCCAGCAGGAGACTAGCGGGAGAGGAACGGCAGTACTTC
TRBV4-2	once	TRBJ1-2	.	CASSQEFGLADRSYGYTF	TGTGCCAGCAGCCAAGAATTCGGGTTAGCCGACAGGTCCTATGGCTACACCTTC
TRBV7-3	.	TRBJ1-1	.	CASSQNLNTEAFF	TGTGCCAGCAGCCAAAATTTGAACACTGAAGCTTTCTTT
TRBV11-3	.	TRBJ2-5	.	CASSESLTQETQYF	TGTGCCAGCAGCGAAAGCTTAACCCAAGAGACCCAGTACTTC
TRBV7-3	.	TRBJ2-2	.	CASSPRDTGELFF	TGTGCCAGCAGCCCCCGGGACACCGGGGAGCTGTTTTTT
TRBV5-1	.	TRBJ2-5	.	CASSPYPEETQYF	TGCGCCAGCAGCCCCTACCCCGAAGAGACCCAGTACTTC
TRBV2	.	TRBJ2-1	TRBD1	CAMAVRQGDIYNEQFF	TGTGCCATGGCGGTGCGACAGGGGGATATTTACAATGAGCAGTTCTTC
TRBV11-2	once	TRBJ1-3	TRBD1	CASSARAGTDGNTIYF	TGTGCCAGCAGCGCCCGGGCCGGGACAGACGGAAACACCATATATTTT
TRBV7-3	.	TRBJ1-5	.	CASSLYPNQPQHF	TGTGCCAGCAGCTTATATCCTAATCAGCCCCAGCATTTT
TRBV24-1	once	TRBJ1-2	.	CATSDLGVNYGYTF	TGTGCCACCAGTGATCTCGGGGTTAACTATGGCTACACCTTC
TRBV7-3	.	TRBJ1-5	TRBD1	CASTPDRDSFDQPQHF	TGTGCCAGCACCCCTGACAGGGACTCTTTCGATCAGCCCCAGCATTTT
TRBV6-2/TRBV6-3	few	TRBJ1-5	.	CASSPGLIQPQHF	TGTGCCAGCAGTCCAGGGTTGATTCAGCCCCAGCATTTT
TRBV19	.	TRBJ2-7	.	CASSSDYRRYEQYF	TGTGCCAGTTCATCGGACTACCGAAGGTACGAGCAGTACTTC
TRBV28	.	TRBJ2-5	TRBD2	CASSETSGYRDF	TGTGCCAGCAGCGAGACTAGCGGGTATCGAGACTTC
TRBV7-8	.	TRBJ2-1	.	CASSSGTAVIEQFF	TGTGCCAGCAGCTCTGGGACTGCCGTAATTGAGCAGTTCTTC
TRBV19	.	TRBJ2-1	.	CASTQPETGNEQFF	TGTGCCAGTACCCAGCCCGAAACGGGGAATGAGCAGTTCTTC
TRBV7-2	once	TRBJ1-3	.	CASSADTSSGNTIYF	TGTGCCAGCAGCGCGGACACGAGCTCTGGAAACACCATATATTTT
TRBV10-1	.	TRBJ2-3	.	CASSVGGSTDTQYF	TGCGCCAGCAGTGTAGGCGGAAGCACAGATACGCAGTATTTT
TRBV10-2	.	TRBJ2-5	.	CASSVRGDKGETQYF	TGCGCCAGCAGTGTCAGGGGCGATAAGGGGGAGACCCAGTACTTC
TRBV11-2	.	TRBJ1-1	.	CASSFGSMGTEAFF	TGTGCCAGCAGCTTCGGGTCAATGGGCACTGAAGCTTTCTTT
TRBV6-2/TRBV6-3	.	TRBJ2-3	TRBD2	CASSYSSREALLTDTQYF	TGTGCCAGCAGTTACTCGAGCCGGGAGGCCCTACTCACAGATACGCAGTATTTT
TRBV5-1	.	TRBJ2-2	.	CASSFRFNGELFF	TGCGCCAGCAGCTTCAGGTTTAACGGGGAGCTGTTTTTT
TRBV4-1	.	TRBJ2-5	TRBD2	CASSQGRAGRQETQYF	TGCGCCAGCAGTCAAGGCCGAGCGGGAAGACAAGAGACCCAGTACTTC
TRBV7-9	once	TRBJ1-2	TRBD1	CASSTSIAGGANYGYTF	TGTGCCAGCAGCACTAGTATCGCAGGGGGCGCGAACTATGGCTACACCTTC
TRBV4-1	.	TRBJ2-5	TRBD1	CASSLQGVGETQYF	TGCGCCAGCAGCCTCCAGGGGGTCGGGGAGACCCAGTACTTC
TRBV29-1	.	TRBJ1-1	.	CSVDAGNTEAFF	TGCAGCGTTGATGCGGGGAACACTGAAGCTTTCTTT
TRBV5-4	.	TRBJ2-7	TRBD2	CASSGWGGTSGRPPDEQYF	TGTGCCAGCAGCGGCTGGGGGGGGACTAGCGGGAGGCCCCCGGACGAGCAGTACTTC
TRBV27	once	TRBJ2-3	TRBD2	CASSTWTRPSDTQYF	TGTGCCAGCAGTACATGGACTAGACCTAGCGATACGCAGTATTTT